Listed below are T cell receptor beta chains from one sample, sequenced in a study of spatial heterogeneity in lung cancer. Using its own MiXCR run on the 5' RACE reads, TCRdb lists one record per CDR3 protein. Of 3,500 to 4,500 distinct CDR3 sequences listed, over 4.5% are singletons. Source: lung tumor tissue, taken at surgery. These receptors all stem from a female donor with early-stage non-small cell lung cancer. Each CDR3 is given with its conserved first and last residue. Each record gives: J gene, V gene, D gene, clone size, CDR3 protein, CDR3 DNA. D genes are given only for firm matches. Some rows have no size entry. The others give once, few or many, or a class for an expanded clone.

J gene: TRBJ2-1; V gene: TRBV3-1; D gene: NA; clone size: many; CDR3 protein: CASSRGLEQFF; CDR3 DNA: TGTGCCAGCAGCCGAGGACTAGAGCAGTTCTTC
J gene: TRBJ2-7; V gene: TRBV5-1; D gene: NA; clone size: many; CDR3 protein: CASSLGVSYEQYF; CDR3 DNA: TGCGCCAGCAGCTTGGGGGTTTCCTACGAGCAGTACTTC
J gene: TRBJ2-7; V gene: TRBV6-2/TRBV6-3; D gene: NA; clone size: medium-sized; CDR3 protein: CASSYHASSYEQYF; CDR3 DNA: TGTGCCAGCAGTTACCATGCGTCGTCCTACGAGCAGTACTTC
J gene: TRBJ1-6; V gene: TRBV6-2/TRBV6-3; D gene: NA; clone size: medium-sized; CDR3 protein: CASSYWMESPLHF; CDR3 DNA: TGTGCCAGCAGTTATTGGATGGAATCACCCCTCCACTTT
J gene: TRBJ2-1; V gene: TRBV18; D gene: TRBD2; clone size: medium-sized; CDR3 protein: CASSPGLSSDEQFF; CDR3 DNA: TGTGCCAGCTCACCGGGACTATCCTCGGATGAGCAGTTCTTC
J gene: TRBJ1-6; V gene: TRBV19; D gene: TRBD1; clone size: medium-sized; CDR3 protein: CASRVGQNNSPLHF; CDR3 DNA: TGTGCCAGCCGAGTGGGACAGAATAATTCACCCCTCCACTTT
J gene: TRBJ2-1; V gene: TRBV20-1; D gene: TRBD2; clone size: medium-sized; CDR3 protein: CSARGASGVYNEQFF; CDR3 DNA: TGCAGTGCTAGAGGGGCTAGCGGAGTCTACAATGAGCAGTTCTTC
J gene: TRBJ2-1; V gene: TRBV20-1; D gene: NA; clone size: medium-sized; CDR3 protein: CSAPFNLYNEQFF; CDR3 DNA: TGCAGTGCTCCTTTTAACCTCTACAATGAGCAGTTCTTC
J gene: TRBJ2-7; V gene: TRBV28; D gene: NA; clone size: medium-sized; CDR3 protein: CASSFDRLLAYEQYF; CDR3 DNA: TGTGCCAGCAGTTTCGACAGGCTCTTGGCCTACGAGCAGTACTTC
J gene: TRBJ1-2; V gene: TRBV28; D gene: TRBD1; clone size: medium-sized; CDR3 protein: CASQSPGQGRLYGYTF; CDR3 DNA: TGTGCCAGCCAGTCCCCCGGACAGGGACGACTGTATGGCTACACCTTC
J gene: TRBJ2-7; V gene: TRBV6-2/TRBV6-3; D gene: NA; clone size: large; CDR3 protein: CASSFKSHEQYF; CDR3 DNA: TGTGCCAGCAGTTTCAAATCCCACGAGCAGTACTTC
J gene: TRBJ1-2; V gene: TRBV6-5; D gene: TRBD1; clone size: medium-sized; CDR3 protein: CASSQTGLYGYTF; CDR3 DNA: TGTGCCAGCAGCCAGACAGGGCTATATGGCTACACCTTC
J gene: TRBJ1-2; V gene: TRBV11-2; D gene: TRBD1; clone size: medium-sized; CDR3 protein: CASSHGTDLYGYTF; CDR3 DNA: TGTGCCAGCAGCCACGGGACAGACCTCTATGGCTACACCTTC
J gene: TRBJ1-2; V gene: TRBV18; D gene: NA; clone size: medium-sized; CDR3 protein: CASSPRNLGIGYTF; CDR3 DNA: TGTGCCAGCTCACCGAGAAACTTGGGGATTGGCTACACCTTC
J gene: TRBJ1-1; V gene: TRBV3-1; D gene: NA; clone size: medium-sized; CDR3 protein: CASSQYGSLTAFF; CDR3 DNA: TGTGCCAGCAGCCAATACGGCAGTCTAACAGCTTTCTTT
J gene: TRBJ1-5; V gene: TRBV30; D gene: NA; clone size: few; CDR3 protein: CAWSYRVNQPQHF; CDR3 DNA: TGTGCCTGGAGTTATCGGGTCAATCAGCCCCAGCATTTT
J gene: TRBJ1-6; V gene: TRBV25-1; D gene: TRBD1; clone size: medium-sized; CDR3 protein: CASSGGQKNSPLHF; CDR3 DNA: TGTGCCAGCAGTGGGGGACAGAAGAATTCACCCCTCCACTTT
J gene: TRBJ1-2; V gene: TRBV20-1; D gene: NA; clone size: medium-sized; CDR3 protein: CSARVHQNRAQGYTF; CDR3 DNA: TGCAGTGCTAGAGTTCACCAAAACAGGGCCCAAGGCTACACCTTC
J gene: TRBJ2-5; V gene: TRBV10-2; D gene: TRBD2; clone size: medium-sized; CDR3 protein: CASSVGLAGGPIGTQYF; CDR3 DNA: TGCGCCAGCAGCGTAGGACTAGCGGGAGGTCCCATAGGGACCCAGTACTTC
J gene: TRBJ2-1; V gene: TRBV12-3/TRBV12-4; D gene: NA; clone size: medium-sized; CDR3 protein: CASSLRGNEQFF; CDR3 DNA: TGTGCCAGCAGTTTGAGGGGCAATGAGCAGTTCTTC
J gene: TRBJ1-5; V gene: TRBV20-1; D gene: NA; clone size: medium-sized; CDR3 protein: CSASWSNQPQHF; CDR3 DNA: TGCAGTGCTAGTTGGAGCAATCAGCCCCAGCATTTT
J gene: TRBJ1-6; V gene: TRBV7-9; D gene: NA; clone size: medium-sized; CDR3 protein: CASRRGVDSPLHF; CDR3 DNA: TGTGCCAGCCGGAGAGGCGTTGACTCACCCCTCCACTTT
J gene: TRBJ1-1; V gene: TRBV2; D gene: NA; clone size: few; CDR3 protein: CASSLREAEAFF; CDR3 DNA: TGTGCCAGCAGTCTTAGGGAAGCTGAAGCTTTCTTT
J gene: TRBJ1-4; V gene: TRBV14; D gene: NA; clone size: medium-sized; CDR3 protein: CASSQVGHASKLFF; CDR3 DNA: TGTGCCAGCAGCCAAGTGGGGCACGCGAGCAAACTGTTTTTT
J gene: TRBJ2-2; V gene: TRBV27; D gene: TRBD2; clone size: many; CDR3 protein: CASSLWRAGAVGELFF; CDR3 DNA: TGTGCCAGCAGTTTATGGCGAGCGGGAGCTGTCGGGGAGCTGTTTTTT
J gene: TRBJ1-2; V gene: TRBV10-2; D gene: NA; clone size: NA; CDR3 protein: CASSDNDNYGYTF; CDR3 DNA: TGCGCCAGCAGTGACAACGATAACTATGGCTACACCTTC
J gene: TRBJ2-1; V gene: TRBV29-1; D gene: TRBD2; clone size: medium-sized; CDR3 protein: CSVGSTSGGVEQFF; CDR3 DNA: TGCAGCGTTGGATCTACTAGCGGGGGGGTTGAGCAGTTCTTC
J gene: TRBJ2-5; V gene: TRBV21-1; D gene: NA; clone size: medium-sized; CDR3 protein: CASSKAGAGGETQYF; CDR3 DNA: TGTGCCAGCAGCAAAGCGGGGGCAGGGGGAGAGACCCAGTACTTC
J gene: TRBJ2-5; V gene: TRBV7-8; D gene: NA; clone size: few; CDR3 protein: CASSLGVQETQYF; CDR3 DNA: TGTGCCAGCAGCTTAGGGGTCCAAGAGACCCAGTACTTC
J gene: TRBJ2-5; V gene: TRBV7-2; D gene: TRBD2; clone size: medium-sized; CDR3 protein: CASSFLLTGGLVKETQYF; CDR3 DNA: TGTGCCAGCAGCTTTCTCCTTACCGGGGGACTAGTCAAAGAGACCCAGTACTTC
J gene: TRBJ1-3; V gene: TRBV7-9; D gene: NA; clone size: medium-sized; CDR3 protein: CAGRFGNTIYF; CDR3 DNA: TGTGCCGGCCGGTTTGGAAACACCATATATTTT
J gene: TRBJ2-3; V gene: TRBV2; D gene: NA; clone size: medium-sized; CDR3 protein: CASSEALRGQVRNLPGTDTQYF; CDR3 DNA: TGTGCCAGCAGTGAAGCGCTTCGGGGGCAGGTTCGGAATTTGCCGGGCACAGATACGCAGTATTTT
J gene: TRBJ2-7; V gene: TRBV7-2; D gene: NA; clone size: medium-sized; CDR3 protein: CASSLDRNYPYEQYF; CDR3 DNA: TGTGCCAGCAGCTTAGATAGGAACTACCCCTACGAGCAGTACTTC
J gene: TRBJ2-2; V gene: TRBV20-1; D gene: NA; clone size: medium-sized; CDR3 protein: CSASGQAINTGELFF; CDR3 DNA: TGCAGTGCTAGTGGTCAAGCTATTAACACCGGGGAGCTGTTTTTT
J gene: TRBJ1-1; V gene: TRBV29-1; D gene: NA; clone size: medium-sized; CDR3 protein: CSVKNRAANTEAFF; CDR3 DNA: TGCAGCGTTAAAAACCGGGCCGCAAACACTGAAGCTTTCTTT
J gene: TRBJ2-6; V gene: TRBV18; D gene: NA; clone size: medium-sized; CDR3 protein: CASSPVSGANVLTF; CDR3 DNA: TGTGCCAGCTCACCGGTCTCTGGGGCCAACGTCCTGACTTTC
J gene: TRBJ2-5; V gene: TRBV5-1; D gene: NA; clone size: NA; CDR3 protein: CASSTARGETQYF; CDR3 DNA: TGCGCCAGCAGCACGGCCAGGGGAGAGACCCAGTACTTC
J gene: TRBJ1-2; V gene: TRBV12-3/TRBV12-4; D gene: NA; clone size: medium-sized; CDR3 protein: CASSLTGYGYTF; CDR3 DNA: TGTGCCAGCAGTTTGACGGGATATGGCTACACCTTC
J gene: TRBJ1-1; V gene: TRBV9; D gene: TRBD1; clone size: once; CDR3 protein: CASTVGQGLNTEAFF; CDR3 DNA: TGTGCCAGCACCGTAGGACAGGGGTTGAACACTGAAGCTTTCTTT
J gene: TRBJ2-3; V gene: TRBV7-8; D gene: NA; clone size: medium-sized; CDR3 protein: CASSLGRQTDTQYF; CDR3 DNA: TGTGCCAGCAGCTTAGGACGACAGACAGATACGCAGTATTTT
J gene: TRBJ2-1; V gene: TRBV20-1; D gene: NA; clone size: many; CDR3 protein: CSAEREFGDEQFF; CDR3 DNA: TGCAGTGCTGAGAGGGAGTTTGGGGATGAGCAGTTCTTC
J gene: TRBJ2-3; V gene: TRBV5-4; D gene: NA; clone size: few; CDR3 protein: CASSRGAGNSGTDTQYF; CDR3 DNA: TGTGCCAGCAGCCGGGGGGCGGGGAATTCTGGCACAGATACGCAGTATTTT
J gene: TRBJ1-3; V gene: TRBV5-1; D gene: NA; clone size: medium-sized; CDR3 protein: CASSLGFSGNTIYF; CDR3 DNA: TGCGCCAGCAGCTTGGGGTTCTCTGGAAACACCATATATTTT
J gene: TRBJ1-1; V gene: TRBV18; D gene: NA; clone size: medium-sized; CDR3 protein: CASSAGLVAFF; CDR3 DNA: TGTGCCAGCTCCGCGGGGTTAGTGGCTTTCTTT
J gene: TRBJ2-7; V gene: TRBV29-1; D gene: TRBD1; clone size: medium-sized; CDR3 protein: CSAAPGTGGTYEQYF; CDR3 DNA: TGCAGCGCGGCGCCCGGGACAGGGGGAACCTACGAGCAGTACTTC
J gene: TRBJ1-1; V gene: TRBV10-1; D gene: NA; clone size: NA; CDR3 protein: CASALMAGAVTSTEAFF; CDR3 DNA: TGCGCCAGCGCCCTTATGGCGGGGGCCGTGACGAGCACTGAAGCTTTCTTT
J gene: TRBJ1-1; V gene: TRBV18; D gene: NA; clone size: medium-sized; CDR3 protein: CASSPTGFTEAFF; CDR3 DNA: TGTGCCAGCTCGCCAACAGGGTTTACTGAAGCTTTCTTT
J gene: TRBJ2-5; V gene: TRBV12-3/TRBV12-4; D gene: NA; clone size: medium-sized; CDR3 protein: CASSSGGIQETQYF; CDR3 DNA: TGTGCCAGCAGTTCTGGCGGGATCCAAGAGACCCAGTACTTC
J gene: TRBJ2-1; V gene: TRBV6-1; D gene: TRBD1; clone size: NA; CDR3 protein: CASRRGLQGALEQFF; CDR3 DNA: TGTGCCAGCAGGAGGGGGTTGCAGGGGGCGCTTGAGCAGTTCTTC
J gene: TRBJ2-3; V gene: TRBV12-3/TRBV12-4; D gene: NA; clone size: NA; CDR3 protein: CASSLWYKGRGTQYF; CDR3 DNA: TGTGCCAGCAGTTTGTGGTATAAAGGACGGGGTACGCAGTATTTT
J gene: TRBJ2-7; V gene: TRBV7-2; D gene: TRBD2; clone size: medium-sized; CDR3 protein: CASSLDGLAGREQYF; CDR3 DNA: TGTGCCAGCAGCTTAGACGGACTAGCGGGGAGGGAGCAGTACTTC
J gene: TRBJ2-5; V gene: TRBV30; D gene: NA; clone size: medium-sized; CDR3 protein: CAWRMLRYQETQYF; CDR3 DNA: TGTGCCTGGAGGATGCTACGGTACCAAGAGACCCAGTACTTC
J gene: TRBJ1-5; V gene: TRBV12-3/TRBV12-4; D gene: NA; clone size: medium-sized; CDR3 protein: CASSFGNQPQHF; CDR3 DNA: TGTGCCAGCAGTTTCGGTAATCAGCCCCAGCATTTT
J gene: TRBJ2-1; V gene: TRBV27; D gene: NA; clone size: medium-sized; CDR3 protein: CASSLTGTRLYNEQFF; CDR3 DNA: TGTGCCAGCAGTTTAACAGGGACTCGACTGTACAATGAGCAGTTCTTC
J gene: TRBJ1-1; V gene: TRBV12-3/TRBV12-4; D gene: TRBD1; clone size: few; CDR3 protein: CASSFGRTGSTEAFF; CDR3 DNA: TGTGCCAGCAGTTTTGGTCGGACAGGGAGTACTGAAGCTTTCTTT